This T cell receptor beta chain was retrieved from a study of cytomegalovirus exposure and HLA in healthy donors. Trimming took off 11 bases at V and 5 bases at J, with 21 bases between the two ends. The CDR3 is 14 amino acids. Germline V lookup: CDR1 MDHEN, CDR2 SYDVKM. PCR employed 60 Vbeta and 13 Jbeta primers. Per the original data handling: An analysis that came later counted around 80 million unique TCR beta chains, 10 million to 12 million shared. Clones were read by immunoSEQ multiplex PCR, and TCRdb kept only the in-frame ones, dropping some. Clonal size and the V and J genes are those of that table, whereas D and trimming came from the DNA. The profile covers about 140,000 clones, with 70% to 90% appearing a single time and roughly 0.53% taken by the ten largest.

The clonotype comes from a middle-aged woman in good health and CMV-seronegative. The chain carries TRBV28 and TRBJ2-5, with a weak D call TRBD2 (6 bases). Input material: PBMCs. Here the CDR3 reads CAVSGGEAWETQYF. The CDR3 DNA follows: TGTGCCGTATCTGGCGGGGAGGCCTGGGAGACCCAGTACTTC.